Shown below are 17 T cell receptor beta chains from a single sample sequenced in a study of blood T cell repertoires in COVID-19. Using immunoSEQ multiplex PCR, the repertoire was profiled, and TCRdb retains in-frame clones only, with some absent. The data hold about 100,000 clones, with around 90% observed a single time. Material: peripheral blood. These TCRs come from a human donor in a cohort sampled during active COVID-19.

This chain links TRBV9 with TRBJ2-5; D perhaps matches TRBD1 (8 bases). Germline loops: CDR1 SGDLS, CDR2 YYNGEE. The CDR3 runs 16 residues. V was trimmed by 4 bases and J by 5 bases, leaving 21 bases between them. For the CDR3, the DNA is TGTGCCAGCAGCAGCGGGACAGGTAATCTTTGGGAGACCCAGTACTTC. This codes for CASSSGTGNLWETQYF.

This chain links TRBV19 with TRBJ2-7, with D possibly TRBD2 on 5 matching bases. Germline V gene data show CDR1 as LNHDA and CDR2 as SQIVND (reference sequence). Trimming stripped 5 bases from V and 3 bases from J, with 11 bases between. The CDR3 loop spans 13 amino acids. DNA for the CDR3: TGTGCCAGTAGTCCCTCTGACTACTACGAGCAGTACTTC. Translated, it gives CASSPSDYYEQYF.

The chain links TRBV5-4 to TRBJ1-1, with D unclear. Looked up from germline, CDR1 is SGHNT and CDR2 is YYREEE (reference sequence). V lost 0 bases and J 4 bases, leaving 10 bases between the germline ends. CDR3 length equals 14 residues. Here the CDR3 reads CASSLVREATEAFF. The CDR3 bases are TGTGCCAGCAGCTTGGTCCGGGAGGCCACTGAAGCTTTCTTT.

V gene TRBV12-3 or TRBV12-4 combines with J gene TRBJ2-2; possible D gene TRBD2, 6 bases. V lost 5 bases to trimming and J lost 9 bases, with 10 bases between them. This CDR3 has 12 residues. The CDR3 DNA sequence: TGTGCCAGCAGTCCGCTAGCGAGGGAGCTGTTTTTT. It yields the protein CASSPLARELFF.

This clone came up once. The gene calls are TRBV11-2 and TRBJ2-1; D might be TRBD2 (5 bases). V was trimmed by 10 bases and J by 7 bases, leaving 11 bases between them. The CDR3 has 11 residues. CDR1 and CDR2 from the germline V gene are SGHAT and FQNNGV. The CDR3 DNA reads TGTGCCACCCAAGCGGCGAATGAGCAGTTCTTC. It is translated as CATQAANEQFF.

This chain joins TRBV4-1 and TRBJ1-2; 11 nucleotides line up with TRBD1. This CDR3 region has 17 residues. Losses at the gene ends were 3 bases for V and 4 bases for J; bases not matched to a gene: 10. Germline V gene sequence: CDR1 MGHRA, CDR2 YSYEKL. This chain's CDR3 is CASSHPRQGQGVYGYTF. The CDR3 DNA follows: TGCGCCAGCAGCCATCCCCGGCAGGGACAGGGGGTCTATGGCTACACCTTC.

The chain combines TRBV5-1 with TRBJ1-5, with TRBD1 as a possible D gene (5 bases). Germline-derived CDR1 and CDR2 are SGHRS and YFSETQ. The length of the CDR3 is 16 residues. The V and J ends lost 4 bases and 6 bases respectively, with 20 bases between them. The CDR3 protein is CASSPEGRGRGQPQHF. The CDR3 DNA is TGCGCCAGCAGCCCGGAAGGGAGGGGACGAGGTCAGCCCCAGCATTTT.

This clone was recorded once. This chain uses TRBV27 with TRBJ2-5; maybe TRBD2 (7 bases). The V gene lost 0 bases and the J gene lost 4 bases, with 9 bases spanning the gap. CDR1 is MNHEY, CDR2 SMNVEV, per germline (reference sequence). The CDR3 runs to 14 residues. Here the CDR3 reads CASSLSGGAETQYF. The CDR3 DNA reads TGTGCCAGCAGTTTATCAGGGGGGGCAGAGACCCAGTACTTC.

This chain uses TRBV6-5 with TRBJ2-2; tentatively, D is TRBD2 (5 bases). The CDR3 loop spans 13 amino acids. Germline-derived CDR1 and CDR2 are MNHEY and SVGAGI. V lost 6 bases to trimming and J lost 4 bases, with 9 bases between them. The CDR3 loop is CASRGGGTGELFF. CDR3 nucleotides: TGTGCCAGCAGGGGCGGAGGCACCGGGGAGCTGTTTTTT.

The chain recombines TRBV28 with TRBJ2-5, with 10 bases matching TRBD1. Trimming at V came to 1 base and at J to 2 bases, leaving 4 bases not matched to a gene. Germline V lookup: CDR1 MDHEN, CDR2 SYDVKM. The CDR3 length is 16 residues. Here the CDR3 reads CASSLLGQGIQETQYF. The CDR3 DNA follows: TGTGCCAGCAGTTTATTGGGACAGGGGATTCAAGAGACCCAGTACTTC.

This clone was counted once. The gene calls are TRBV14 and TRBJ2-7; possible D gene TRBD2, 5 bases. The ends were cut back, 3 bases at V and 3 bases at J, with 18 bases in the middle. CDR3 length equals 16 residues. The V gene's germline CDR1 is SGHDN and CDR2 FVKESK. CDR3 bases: TGTGCCAGCAGCCAGACTCGTGGACTGAGCTACTACGAGCAGTACTTC. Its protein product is CASSQTRGLSYYEQYF.

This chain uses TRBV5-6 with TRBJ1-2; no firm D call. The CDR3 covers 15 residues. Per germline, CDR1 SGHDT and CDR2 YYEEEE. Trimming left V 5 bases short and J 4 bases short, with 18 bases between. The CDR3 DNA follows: TGTGCCAGCAGAGCAATTTCAGGCCTACTCTATGGCTACACCTTC. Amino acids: CASRAISGLLYGYTF.

CDR3 bases: TGTGCCAGCAGCCGTTTCCTAGCGGGAGAAATAAATACGCAGTATTTT. This codes for CASSRFLAGEINTQYF. The chain is built from TRBV5-6 and TRBJ2-3; TRBD2 aligns across 10 bases. Looked up from germline, CDR1 is SGHDT and CDR2 is YYEEEE. After removal of 4 bases from V and 7 bases from J, the junction contained 12 bases not matched to a gene. The CDR3 has 16 residues.

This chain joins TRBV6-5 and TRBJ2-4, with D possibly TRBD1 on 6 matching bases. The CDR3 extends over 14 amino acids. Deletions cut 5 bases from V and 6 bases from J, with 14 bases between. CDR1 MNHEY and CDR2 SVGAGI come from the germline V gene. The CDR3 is CASSLDRTSNIQYF. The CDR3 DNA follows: TGTGCCAGCAGTCTAGACAGGACGTCAAACATTCAGTACTTC.

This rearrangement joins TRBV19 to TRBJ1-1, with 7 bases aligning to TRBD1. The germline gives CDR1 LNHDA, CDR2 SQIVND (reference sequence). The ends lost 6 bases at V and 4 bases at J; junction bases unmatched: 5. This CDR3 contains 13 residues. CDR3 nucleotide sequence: TGTGCCAGTAGGCCCCAGGGGGGCACTGAAGCTTTCTTT. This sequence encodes CASRPQGGTEAFF. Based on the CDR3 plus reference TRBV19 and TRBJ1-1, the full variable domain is DGGITQSPKYLFRKEGQNVTLSCEQNLNHDAMYWYRQDPGQGLRLIYYSQIVNDFQKGDIAEGYSVSREKKESFPLTVTSAQKNPTAFYLCASRPQGGTEAFFGQGTRLTVV.

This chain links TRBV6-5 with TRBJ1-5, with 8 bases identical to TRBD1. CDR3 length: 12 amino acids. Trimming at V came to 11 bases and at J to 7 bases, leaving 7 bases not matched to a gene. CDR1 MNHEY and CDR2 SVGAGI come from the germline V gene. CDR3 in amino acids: CAVGRDRQPQHF. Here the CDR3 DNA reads TGTGCCGTTGGACGGGACAGGCAGCCCCAGCATTTT.

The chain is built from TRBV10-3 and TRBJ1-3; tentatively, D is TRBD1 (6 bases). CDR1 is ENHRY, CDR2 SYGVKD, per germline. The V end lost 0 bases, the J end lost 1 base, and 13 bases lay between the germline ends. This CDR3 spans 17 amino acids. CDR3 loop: CAISESTQGTSGNTIYF. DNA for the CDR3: TGTGCCATCAGTGAGTCAACACAGGGAACGTCTGGAAACACCATATATTTT.